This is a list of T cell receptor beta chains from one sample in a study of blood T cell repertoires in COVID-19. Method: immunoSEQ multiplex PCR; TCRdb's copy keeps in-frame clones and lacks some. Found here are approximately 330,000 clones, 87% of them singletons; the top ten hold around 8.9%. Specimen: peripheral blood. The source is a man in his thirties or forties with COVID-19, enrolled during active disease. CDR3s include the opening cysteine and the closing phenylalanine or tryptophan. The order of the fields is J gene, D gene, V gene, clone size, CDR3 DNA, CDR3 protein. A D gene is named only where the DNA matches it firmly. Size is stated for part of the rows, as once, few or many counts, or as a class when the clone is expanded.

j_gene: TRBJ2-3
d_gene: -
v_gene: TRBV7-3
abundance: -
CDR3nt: TGTGCCAGCAGCACAATCAACACAGATACGCAGTATTTT
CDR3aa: CASSTINTDTQYF

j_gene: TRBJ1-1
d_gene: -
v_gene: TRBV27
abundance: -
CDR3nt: TGTGCCAGCAGTTTAGGGGGGGACACTGAAGCTTTCTTT
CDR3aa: CASSLGGDTEAFF

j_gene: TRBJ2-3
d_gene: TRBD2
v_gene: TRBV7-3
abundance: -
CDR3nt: TGTGCCAGCAACCTGGGACTAGCGGGGGATACGCAGTATTTT
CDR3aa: CASNLGLAGDTQYF

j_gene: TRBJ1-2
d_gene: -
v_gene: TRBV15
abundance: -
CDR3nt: TGTGCCACCAGCACAGGTGGGGCCTCCTATGGCTACACCTTC
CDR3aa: CATSTGGASYGYTF

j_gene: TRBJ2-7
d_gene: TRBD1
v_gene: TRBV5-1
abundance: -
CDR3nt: TGCGCCAGCAGCTTGAGCGGGACAGGGCTTTCCGAGCAGTACTTC
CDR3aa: CASSLSGTGLSEQYF

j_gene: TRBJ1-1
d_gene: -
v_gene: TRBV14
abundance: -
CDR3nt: TGTGCCAGCAGTGGGGAGTTGAACACTGAAGCTTTCTTT
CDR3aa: CASSGELNTEAFF

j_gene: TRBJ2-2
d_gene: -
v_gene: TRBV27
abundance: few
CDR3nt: TGTGCCAGCATAAGGCAGGGAACGACCGGGGAGCTGTTTTTT
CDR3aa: CASIRQGTTGELFF

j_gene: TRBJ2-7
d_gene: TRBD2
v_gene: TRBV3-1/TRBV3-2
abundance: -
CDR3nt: TGTGCCAGCAGCCAAGGGACTAGCGGAGTCTACGAGCAGTACTTC
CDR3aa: CASSQGTSGVYEQYF

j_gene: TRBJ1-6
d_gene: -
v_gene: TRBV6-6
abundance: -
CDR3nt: TGTGCCAGCAGTTCCCCAGGTGGAGGGGCCGATTCACCCCTCCACTTT
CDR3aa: CASSSPGGGADSPLHF

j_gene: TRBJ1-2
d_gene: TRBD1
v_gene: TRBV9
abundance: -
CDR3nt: TGTGCCAGCAGCGCGACCGGGACAGGGGGCGGAGGCTACACCTTC
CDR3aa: CASSATGTGGGGYTF

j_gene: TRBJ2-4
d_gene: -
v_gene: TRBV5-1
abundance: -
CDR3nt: TGCGCCAGCAGGAGGACAGTGGAGAACATTCAGTACTTC
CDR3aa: CASRRTVENIQYF

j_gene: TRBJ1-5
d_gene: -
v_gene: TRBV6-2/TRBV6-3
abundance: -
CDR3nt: TGTGCCAGCAGTTATCTCCCTCAGGAGCCCCAGCATTTT
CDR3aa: CASSYLPQEPQHF

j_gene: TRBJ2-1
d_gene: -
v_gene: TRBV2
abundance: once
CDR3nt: TGTGCCAGCAACCCCACAGGGTCCAATGAGCAGTTCTTC
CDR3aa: CASNPTGSNEQFF

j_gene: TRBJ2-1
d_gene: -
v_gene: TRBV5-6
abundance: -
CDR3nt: TGTGCCAGCAGCTTGGGTGGGCCCCTCCAAGGTGAGCAGTTCTTC
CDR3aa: CASSLGGPLQGEQFF

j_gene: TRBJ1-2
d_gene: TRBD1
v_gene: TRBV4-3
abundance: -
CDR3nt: TGCGCCAGCAGCCAAGACAATTTTCAGTTAACAGGGGCTTATGGCTACACCTTC
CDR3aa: CASSQDNFQLTGAYGYTF

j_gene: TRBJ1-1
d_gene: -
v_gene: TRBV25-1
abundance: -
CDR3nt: TGTGCCAGCAGTCCCCTAAGGGGGACTGAAGCTTTCTTT
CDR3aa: CASSPLRGTEAFF

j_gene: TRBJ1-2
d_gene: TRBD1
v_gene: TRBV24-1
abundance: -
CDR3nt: TGTGCCACCAGTGATCGGACAGGGGATTACTATGGCTACACCTTC
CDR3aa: CATSDRTGDYYGYTF

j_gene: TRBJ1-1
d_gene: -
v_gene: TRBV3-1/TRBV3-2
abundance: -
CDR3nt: TGTGCCAGCAGCCCAGAAGGGGGTAAAGCTTTCTTT
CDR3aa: CASSPEGGKAFF

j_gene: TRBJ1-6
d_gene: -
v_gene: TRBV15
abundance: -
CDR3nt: TGTGCCACCAGCAGTTCCGGGAGCTCCTATAATTCACCCCTCCACTTT
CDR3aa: CATSSSGSSYNSPLHF

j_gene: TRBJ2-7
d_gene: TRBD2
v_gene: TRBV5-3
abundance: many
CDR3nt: TGTGCCAGAAGTCCACCGGGACTAGCGGTGAAAATCTACGAGCAGTACTTC
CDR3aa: CARSPPGLAVKIYEQYF

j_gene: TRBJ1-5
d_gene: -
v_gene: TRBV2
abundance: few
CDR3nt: TGTGCCAGCAGTGAAGATGGTATAACTAATCAGCCCCAGCATTTT
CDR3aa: CASSEDGITNQPQHF

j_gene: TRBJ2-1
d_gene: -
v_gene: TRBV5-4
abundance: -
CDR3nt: TGTGCCAGCAGCTTGGACAGAGTCCAGTTCTTC
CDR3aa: CASSLDRVQFF